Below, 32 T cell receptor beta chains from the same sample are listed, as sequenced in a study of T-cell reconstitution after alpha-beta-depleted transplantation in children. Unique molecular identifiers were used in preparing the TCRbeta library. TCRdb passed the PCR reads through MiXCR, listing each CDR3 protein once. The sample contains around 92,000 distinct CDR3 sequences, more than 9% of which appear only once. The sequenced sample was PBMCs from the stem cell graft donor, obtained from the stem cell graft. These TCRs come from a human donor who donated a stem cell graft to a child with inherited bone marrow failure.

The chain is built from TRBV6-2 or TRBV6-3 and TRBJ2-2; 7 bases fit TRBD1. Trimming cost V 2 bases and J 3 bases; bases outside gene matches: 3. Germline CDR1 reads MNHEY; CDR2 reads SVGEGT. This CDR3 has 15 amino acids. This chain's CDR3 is CASSYGDSYTGELFF. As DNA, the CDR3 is TGTGCCAGCAGTTACGGGGACAGCTACACCGGGGAGCTGTTTTTT.

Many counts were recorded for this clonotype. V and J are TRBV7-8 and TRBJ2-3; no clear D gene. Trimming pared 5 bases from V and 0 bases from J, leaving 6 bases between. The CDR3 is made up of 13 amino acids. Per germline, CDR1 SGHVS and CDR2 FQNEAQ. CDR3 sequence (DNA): TGTGCCAGCAGCCTGGACAGCACAGATACGCAGTATTTT. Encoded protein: CASSLDSTDTQYF.

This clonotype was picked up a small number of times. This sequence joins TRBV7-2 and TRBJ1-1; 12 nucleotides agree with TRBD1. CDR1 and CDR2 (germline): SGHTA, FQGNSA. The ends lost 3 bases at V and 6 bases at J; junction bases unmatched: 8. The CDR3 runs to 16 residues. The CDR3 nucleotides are TGTGCCAGCAGCTTCGGACCGGGACAGGGGGCCCCTGAAGCTTTCTTT. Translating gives CASSFGPGQGAPEAFF.

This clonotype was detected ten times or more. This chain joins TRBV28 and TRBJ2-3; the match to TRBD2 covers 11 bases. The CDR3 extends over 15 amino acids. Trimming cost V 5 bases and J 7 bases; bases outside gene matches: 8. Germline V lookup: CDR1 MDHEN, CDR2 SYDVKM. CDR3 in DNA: TGTGCCAGCAGTCGCTCCGGGACTAGCGGCAATACGCAGTATTTT. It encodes CASSRSGTSGNTQYF.

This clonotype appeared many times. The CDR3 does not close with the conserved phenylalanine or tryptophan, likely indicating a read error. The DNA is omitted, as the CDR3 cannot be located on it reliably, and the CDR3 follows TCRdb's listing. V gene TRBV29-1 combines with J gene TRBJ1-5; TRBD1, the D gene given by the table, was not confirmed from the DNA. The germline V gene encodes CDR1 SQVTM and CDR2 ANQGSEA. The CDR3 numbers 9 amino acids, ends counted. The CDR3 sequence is CSVATAFGV.

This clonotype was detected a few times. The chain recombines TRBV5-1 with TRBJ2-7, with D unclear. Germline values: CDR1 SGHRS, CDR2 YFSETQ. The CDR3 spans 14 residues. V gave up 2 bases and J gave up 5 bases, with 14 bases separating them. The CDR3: CASSLGQLLDEQYF. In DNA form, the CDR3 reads TGCGCCAGCAGCTTAGGCCAACTACTCGACGAGCAGTACTTC.

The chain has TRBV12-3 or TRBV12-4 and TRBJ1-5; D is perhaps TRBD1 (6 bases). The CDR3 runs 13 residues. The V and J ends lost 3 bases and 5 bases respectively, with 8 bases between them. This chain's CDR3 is CASSFNRDQPQHF. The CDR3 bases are TGTGCCAGCAGTTTCAACAGGGATCAGCCCCAGCATTTT.

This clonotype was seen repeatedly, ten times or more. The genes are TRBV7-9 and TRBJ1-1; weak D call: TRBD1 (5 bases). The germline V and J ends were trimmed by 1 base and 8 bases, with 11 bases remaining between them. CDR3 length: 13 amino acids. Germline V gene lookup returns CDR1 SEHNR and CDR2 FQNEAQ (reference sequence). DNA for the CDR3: TGTGCCAGCAGCTTAGTGGGGGAGCCCGAAGCTTTCTTT. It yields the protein CASSLVGEPEAFF.

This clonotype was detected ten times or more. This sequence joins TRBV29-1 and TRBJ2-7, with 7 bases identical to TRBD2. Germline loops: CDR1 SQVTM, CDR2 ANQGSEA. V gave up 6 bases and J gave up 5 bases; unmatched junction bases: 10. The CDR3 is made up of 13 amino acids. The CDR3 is CSVGGGERDEQYF. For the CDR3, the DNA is TGCAGCGTCGGGGGAGGGGAGCGGGACGAGCAGTACTTC.

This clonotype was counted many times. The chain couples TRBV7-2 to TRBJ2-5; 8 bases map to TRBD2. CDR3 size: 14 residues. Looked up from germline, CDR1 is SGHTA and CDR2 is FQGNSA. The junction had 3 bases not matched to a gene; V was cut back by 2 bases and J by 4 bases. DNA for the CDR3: TGTGCCAGCAGCTTACTGAGCGGGAGAGAGACCCAGTACTTC. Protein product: CASSLLSGRETQYF.

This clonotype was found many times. In DNA, the CDR3 is TGTGCCAGCTCACCCGAGGGCAGGCCCCAGCATTTT. It encodes CASSPEGRPQHF. This chain uses TRBV18 with TRBJ1-5; D gene uncertain. Germline assignment: CDR1 KGHSH and CDR2 LQKENI. The CDR3 spans 12 residues. The V end was cut by 3 bases, the J end by 9 bases, with 9 bases between.

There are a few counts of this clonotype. Written as DNA, the CDR3 is TGTGCCAGCAGTGAGAGTACGCGGGGCAATGAGCAGTTCTTC. This gives the protein CASSESTRGNEQFF. This chain joins TRBV2 and TRBJ2-1; perhaps TRBD2 as D (6 bases). The CDR3 totals 14 residues. Trimming left V 3 bases short and J 6 bases short, with 12 bases between. Looked up from germline, CDR1 is SNHLY and CDR2 is FYNNEI.

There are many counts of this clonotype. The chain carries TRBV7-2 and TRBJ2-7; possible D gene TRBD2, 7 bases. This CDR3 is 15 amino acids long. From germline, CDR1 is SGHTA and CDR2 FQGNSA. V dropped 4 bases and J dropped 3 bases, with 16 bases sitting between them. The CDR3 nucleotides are TGTGCCAGCAGCTGGGGGTGGGGAGGGGGCTACGAGCAGTACTTC. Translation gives CASSWGWGGGYEQYF.

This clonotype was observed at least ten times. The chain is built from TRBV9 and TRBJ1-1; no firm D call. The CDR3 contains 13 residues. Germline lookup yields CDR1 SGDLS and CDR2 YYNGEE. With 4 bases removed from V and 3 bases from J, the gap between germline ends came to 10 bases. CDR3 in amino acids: CASSPHSDTEAFF. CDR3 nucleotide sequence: TGTGCCAGCAGCCCCCACAGTGACACTGAAGCTTTCTTT.

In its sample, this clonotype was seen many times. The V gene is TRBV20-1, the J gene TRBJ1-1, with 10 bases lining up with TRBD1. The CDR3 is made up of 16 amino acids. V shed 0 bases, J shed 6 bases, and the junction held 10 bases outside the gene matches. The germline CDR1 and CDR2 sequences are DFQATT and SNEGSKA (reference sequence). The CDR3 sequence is CSARDSGQGSFAEAFF. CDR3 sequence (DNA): TGCAGTGCTAGAGATTCGGGACAGGGGTCTTTCGCTGAAGCTTTCTTT.

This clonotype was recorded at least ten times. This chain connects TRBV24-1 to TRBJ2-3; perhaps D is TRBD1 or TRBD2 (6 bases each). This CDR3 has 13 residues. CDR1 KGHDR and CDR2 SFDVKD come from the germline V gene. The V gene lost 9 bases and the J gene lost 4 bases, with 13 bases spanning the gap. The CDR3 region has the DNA TGTGCCACCTCCGCCCGGGGGCCAGATACGCAGTATTTT. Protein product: CATSARGPDTQYF.

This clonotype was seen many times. This CDR3 is CASSFILGMNTEAFF. CDR3 nucleotide sequence: TGTGCCAGCAGCTTCATACTGGGCATGAACACTGAAGCTTTCTTT. V is TRBV5-6 and J is TRBJ1-1; D gene unclear. The CDR3 consists of 15 residues. Germline V gives CDR1 SGHDT, CDR2 YYEEEE. Deletions cut 2 bases from V and 0 bases from J, with 11 bases between.

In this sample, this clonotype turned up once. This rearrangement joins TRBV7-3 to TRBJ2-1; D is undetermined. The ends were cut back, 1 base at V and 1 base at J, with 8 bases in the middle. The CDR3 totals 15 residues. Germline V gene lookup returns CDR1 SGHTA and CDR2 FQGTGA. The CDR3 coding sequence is TGTGCCAGCAGCTTAAGCAGTTCATCCTACAATGAGCAGTTCTTC. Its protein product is CASSLSSSSYNEQFF.

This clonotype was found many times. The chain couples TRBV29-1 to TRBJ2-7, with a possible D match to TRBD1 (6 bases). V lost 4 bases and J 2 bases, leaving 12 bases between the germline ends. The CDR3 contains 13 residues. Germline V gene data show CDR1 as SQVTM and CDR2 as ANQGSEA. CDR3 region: CSVGRTEPYEQYF. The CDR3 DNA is TGCAGCGTTGGACGGACAGAGCCCTACGAGCAGTACTTC.

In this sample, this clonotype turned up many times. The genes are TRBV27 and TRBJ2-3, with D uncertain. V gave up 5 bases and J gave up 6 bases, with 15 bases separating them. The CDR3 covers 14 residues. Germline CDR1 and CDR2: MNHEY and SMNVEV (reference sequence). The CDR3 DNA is TGTGCCAGCAGTACTGTGGGAAACCCGGATACGCAGTATTTT. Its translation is CASSTVGNPDTQYF.

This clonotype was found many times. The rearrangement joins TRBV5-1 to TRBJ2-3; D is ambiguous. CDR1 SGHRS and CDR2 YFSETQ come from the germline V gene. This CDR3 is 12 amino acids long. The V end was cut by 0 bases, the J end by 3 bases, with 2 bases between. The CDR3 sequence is CASSLETDTQYF. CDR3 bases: TGCGCCAGCAGCTTGGAAACAGATACGCAGTATTTT.

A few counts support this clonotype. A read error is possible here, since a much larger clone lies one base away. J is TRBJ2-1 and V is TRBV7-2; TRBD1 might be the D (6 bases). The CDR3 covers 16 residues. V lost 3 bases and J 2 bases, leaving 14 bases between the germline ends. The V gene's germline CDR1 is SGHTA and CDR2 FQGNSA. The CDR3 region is CASSFVAGDTYNEQFF. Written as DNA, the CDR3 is TGTGCCAGCAGCTTCGTCGCAGGGGACACCTACAATGAGCAGTTCTTC. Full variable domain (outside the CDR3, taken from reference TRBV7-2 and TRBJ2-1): GAGVSQSPSNKVTEKGKDVELRCDPISGHTALYWYRQSLGQGLEFLIYFQGNSAPDKSGLPSDRFSAERTGGSVSTLTIQRTQQEDSAVYLCASSFVAGDTYNEQFFGPGTRLTVL.

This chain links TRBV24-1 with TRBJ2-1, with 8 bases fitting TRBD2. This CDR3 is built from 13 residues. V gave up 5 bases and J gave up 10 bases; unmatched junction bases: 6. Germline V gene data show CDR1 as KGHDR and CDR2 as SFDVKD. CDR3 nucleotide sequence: TGTGCCACCAGTGGTAACGGGAGGGTCGAGCAGTTCTTC. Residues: CATSGNGRVEQFF.

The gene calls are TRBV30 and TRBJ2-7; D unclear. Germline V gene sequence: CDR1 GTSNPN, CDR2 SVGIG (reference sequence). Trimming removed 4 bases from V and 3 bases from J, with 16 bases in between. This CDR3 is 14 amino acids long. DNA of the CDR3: TGTGCCTGGACCCCCTCCCTAGGGAACTACGAGCAGTACTTC. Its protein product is CAWTPSLGNYEQYF.

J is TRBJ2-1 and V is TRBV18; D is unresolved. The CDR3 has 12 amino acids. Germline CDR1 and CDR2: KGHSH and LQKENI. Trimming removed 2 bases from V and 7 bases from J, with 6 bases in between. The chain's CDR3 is CASSPMGNEQFF. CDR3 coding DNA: TGTGCCAGCTCACCAATGGGGAATGAGCAGTTCTTC.

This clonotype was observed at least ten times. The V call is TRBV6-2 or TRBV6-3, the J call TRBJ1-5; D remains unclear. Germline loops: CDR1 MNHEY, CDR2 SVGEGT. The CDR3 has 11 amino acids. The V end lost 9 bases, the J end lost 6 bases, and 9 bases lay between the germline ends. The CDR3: CASGAGQPQHF. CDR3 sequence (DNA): TGTGCCAGTGGAGCGGGTCAGCCCCAGCATTTT.

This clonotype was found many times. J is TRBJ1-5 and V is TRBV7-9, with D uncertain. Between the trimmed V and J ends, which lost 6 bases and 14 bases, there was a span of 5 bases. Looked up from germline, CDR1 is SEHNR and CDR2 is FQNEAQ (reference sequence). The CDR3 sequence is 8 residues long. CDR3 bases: TGTGCCAGCAGACCGAAGCATTTT. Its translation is CASRPKHF.

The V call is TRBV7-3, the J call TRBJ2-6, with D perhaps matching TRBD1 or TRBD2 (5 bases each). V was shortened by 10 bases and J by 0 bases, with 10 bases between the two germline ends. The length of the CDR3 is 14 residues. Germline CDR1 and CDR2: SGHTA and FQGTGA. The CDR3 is CATRDPSGANVLTF. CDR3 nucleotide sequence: TGTGCCACCCGGGACCCCTCTGGGGCCAACGTCCTGACTTTC. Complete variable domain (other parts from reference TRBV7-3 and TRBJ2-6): GAGVSQTPSNKVTEKGKYVELRCDPISGHTALYWYRQSLGQGPEFLIYFQGTGAADDSGLPNDRFFAVRPEGSVSTLKIQRTERGDSAVYLCATRDPSGANVLTFGAGSRLTVL.

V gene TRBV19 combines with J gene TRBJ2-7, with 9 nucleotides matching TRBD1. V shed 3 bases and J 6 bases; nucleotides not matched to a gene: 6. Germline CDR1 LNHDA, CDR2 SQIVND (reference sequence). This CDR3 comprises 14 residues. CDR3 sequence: CASSMWTGVFEQYF. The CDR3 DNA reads TGTGCCAGTAGTATGTGGACAGGGGTCTTCGAGCAGTACTTC. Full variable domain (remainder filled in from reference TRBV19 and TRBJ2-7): DGGITQSPKYLFRKEGQNVTLSCEQNLNHDAMYWYRQDPGQGLRLIYYSQIVNDFQKGDIAEGYSVSREKKESFPLTVTSAQKNPTAFYLCASSMWTGVFEQYFGPGTRLTVT.

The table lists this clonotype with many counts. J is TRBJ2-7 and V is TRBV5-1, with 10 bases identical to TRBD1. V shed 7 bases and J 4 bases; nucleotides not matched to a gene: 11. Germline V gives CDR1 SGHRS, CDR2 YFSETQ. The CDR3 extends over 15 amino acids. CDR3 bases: TGCGCCAGCTGCACAGGACAGGGGGAGGATTACGAGCAGTACTTC. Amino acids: CASCTGQGEDYEQYF.

The CDR3 region has the DNA TGTGCTAGTGGTTTGGTACTAGGGACCGGCGATGAGCAGTTCTTC. It is translated as CASGLVLGTGDEQFF. This sequence joins TRBV12-5 and TRBJ2-1, with D perhaps matching TRBD1 or TRBD2 (5 bases each). V gave up 0 bases and J gave up 8 bases, with 14 bases separating them. Per germline, CDR1 LGHNT and CDR2 FRNRAP. The CDR3 sequence is 15 residues long.

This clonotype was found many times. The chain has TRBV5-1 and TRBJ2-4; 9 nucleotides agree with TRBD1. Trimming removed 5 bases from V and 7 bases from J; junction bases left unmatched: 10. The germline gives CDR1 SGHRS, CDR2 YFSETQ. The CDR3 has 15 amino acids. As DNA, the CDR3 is TGCGCCAGCAGGCGTACACGGGACAGGGCTAACATTCAGTACTTC. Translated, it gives CASRRTRDRANIQYF.